One sample yielded the 13 T cell receptor beta chains listed below, sequenced in a study of blood T cell repertoires in COVID-19. The table came from immunoSEQ multiplex PCR; TCRdb's copy has only in-frame clones and leaves some out. The sample has about 210,000 clones; around 90% are singletons. The sequenced sample was peripheral blood. These TCRs come from a man in his 70s with acute or convalescent COVID-19.

The chain carries TRBV5-1 and TRBJ2-1, with 8 bases that match TRBD1. The length of the CDR3 is 15 residues. V was pared by 0 bases and J by 3 bases, with 2 bases of the junction left unmatched. Germline lookup yields CDR1 SGHRS and CDR2 YFSETQ. The DNA for the CDR3 is TGCGCCAGCAGCTTGGGACAGGGGAGCTACAATGAGCAGTTCTTC. This sequence encodes CASSLGQGSYNEQFF.

This chain connects TRBV5-1 to TRBJ1-1, with TRBD1 as a possible D gene (6 bases). The V end was cut by 0 bases, the J end by 1 base, with 10 bases between. The CDR3 totals 15 residues. Looked up from germline, CDR1 is SGHRS and CDR2 is YFSETQ. CDR3 sequence reads: CASSLVPTGNTEAFF. CDR3 bases: TGCGCCAGCAGCTTGGTCCCGACAGGGAACACTGAAGCTTTCTTT.

This clone was detected only once. The CDR3 sequence: CASSWTQNTEAFF. The CDR3 nucleotides are TGTGCCAGCAGCTGGACACAAAACACTGAAGCTTTCTTT. The chain employs TRBV5-6 and TRBJ1-1; tentative D call: TRBD1 (5 bases). This CDR3 has 13 residues. Trimming left V 3 bases short and J 2 bases short, with 8 bases between. Germline CDR1 is SGHDT and CDR2 is YYEEEE.

This chain uses TRBV29-1 with TRBJ2-7, with 15 bases matching TRBD2. With V trimmed by 6 bases and J by 1 base, 10 bases remained unmatched. Germline V gives CDR1 SQVTM, CDR2 ANQGSEA. This CDR3 has 17 residues. The CDR3 DNA reads as TGCAGCGTGTCCGGACTAGCGGGAGGGCCGAGGTCCTACGAGCAGTACTTC. This translates into CSVSGLAGGPRSYEQYF.

The J gene is TRBJ2-3, the V gene TRBV9; TRBD2 matches at 7 bases. J gave up 4 bases and V 4 bases, and 12 bases lay outside the gene matches. CDR1 and CDR2 (germline): SGDLS, YYNGEE. CDR3 size: 16 residues. The CDR3, as DNA: TGTGCCAGCAGCCTCCGTGACGGGAGGTCCCCAGATACGCAGTATTTT. It translates to CASSLRDGRSPDTQYF.

The CDR3 region has the DNA TGTGCCAGTAGTATGGCGGACATCCGGAATGAAAAACTGTTTTTT. Translated, it gives CASSMADIRNEKLFF. The V call is TRBV19, the J call TRBJ1-4; possible D gene TRBD1, 5 bases. The V end lost 3 bases, the J end lost 5 bases, and 13 bases lay between the germline ends. CDR1 and CDR2 from the germline V gene are LNHDA and SQIVND (reference sequence). This CDR3 is built from 15 residues.

The CDR3 bases are TGTGCAAGACCTCTCCGGGACTTCTATGGCTACACCTTC. Translating it yields CARPLRDFYGYTF. This rearrangement joins TRBV12-2 to TRBJ1-2. TRBV12-2 is labeled a pseudogene. The CDR3 totals 13 residues.

This clone was observed at least ten times. Written as DNA, the CDR3 is TGTGCCAGCAGCGACAGGGCTCCCTACGAGCAGTACTTC. This translates into CASSDRAPYEQYF. J is TRBJ2-7 and V is TRBV27, with 7 bases aligning to TRBD1. After removal of 6 bases from V and 2 bases from J, the junction contained 4 bases not matched to a gene. This CDR3 has 13 amino acids. Per the germline V gene, CDR1 is MNHEY and CDR2 is SMNVEV (reference sequence).

This clone was seen ten or more times. This chain connects TRBV19 to TRBJ2-7; D remains unclear. Germline V gene sequence: CDR1 LNHDA, CDR2 SQIVND (reference sequence). V lost 7 bases, J lost 0 bases, and 13 bases lay in between. This CDR3 spans 14 amino acids. The CDR3 DNA follows: TGTGCCAGTAAACCAACTGTAAGCTCCTACGAGCAGTACTTC. Amino acids: CASKPTVSSYEQYF.

This clone occurred once. The chain carries TRBV5-1 and TRBJ2-5, with a possible D match to TRBD1 (6 bases). Per germline, CDR1 SGHRS and CDR2 YFSETQ. This CDR3 is built from 15 residues. Deletions cut 4 bases from V and 2 bases from J, with 15 bases between. The CDR3 here is CASSPQDRPQETQYF. The CDR3 DNA sequence: TGCGCCAGCAGCCCACAGGACAGACCACAAGAGACCCAGTACTTC.

The rearrangement uses TRBV5-4 and TRBJ1-5; D uncertain. V was trimmed by 7 bases and J by 5 bases, leaving 16 bases between them. The CDR3 runs to 14 residues. The germline CDR1 and CDR2 sequences are SGHNT and YYREEE (reference sequence). CDR3: CASHSSGSDQPQHF. CDR3 nucleotides: TGTGCCAGCCACTCGTCGGGGAGCGATCAGCCCCAGCATTTT.

This CDR3 is CASGQDALAGYTF. The CDR3 DNA sequence: TGTGCCAGCGGCCAGGACGCCCTAGCCGGCTACACCTTC. The genes are TRBV7-9 and TRBJ1-2; D is undetermined. V was shortened by 8 bases and J by 8 bases, with 18 bases between the two germline ends. This CDR3 region has 13 residues. Germline-derived CDR1 and CDR2 are SEHNR and FQNEAQ (reference sequence).

A few counts support this clone. The chain combines TRBV24-1 with TRBJ2-6; the match to TRBD1 covers 7 bases. The V and J ends lost 5 bases and 0 bases, in that order; junction bases with no gene match: 9. CDR3 length: 18 amino acids. Germline V gene lookup returns CDR1 KGHDR and CDR2 SFDVKD. The CDR3 sequence: CATSGKGTELSGANVLTF. The CDR3 DNA is TGTGCCACCAGTGGGAAAGGGACAGAGCTCTCTGGGGCCAACGTCCTGACTTTC.